This T cell receptor beta chain was recorded in a study of T cell responses to AZD1222 COVID-19 vaccine (dated by TCRdb to the early 2020s). In terms of the full investigation: AZD1222 recipients whose second dose came at about 4 weeks and those whose second dose came at about 12 weeks were combined into one group, since spike-specific TCR depth and breadth did not differ between the two schedules. Trial participants were enrolled by age into subgroups of 18-55, 56-69 and 70-plus years, and around 150, 28 and 57 TCR-sequenced participants, respectively, were included in these subgroups. TCR sequencing was performed for 230 to 250 trial participants, of whom around 210 were given two doses of AZD1222 and roughly 25 were given two doses of MenACWY control vaccine. Study-wide findings and limitations: Reportedly, close to half of the unique spike-specific TCRs recognized epitopes lying outside the regions that are mutated in the B.1.351 and B.1.1.7 variants. Participants were mostly white British and included more females than males, and it was suggested by the authors that clonal diversity may have been underestimated. The 56-69-year group was small, and its depth increase did not reach significance, likely because of low power. No day 14 peak-response samples were available, so repertoires were characterized only after the peak T cell response. The whole spike protein was spanned by vaccine-associated CD4 TCRs, and dominant responses were seen in regions 160-218 and 743-854. Conclusions about previously exposed vaccinees are limited because only six or seven AZD1222 recipients were SARS-CoV-2 seropositive at baseline. Spike-specific TCR breadth and depth rose significantly after two AZD1222 doses compared with day 0 and with MenACWY recipients.

This specimen's time point label, interpreted: baseline before first vaccination. The vaccinee samples were drawn from two UK trials, COV001 and COV002, one of which was a single-blind randomized controlled phase 2/3 trial testing AZD1222 (ChAdOx1 nCoV-19) in healthy adults. For TCRbeta chain sequencing, PBMC samples from trial participants were taken at day 0 and at day 28 after the second dose. Regarding this clone: Its antigen remains unidentified. One base away there is no much larger clone; base qualities are not given.

Including cysteine and phenylalanine, the CDR3 has 14 amino acids. Just CDR3 DNA is preserved here, 42 bases in frame from base 1. The junction shows trimming of 5 bases on V and 2 bases on J, and the gene matches do not reach 2 bases of it. As encoded in the germline V gene (reference sequence), CDR1 is LGHDT while CDR2 is YNNKEL. The CDR3 regions of human TCRbeta chains were subjected to immunosequencing. On the authors' methods: TCRs in the repertoires were matched against a reference library of SARS-CoV-2-specific TCRs that had been generated with the MIRA antigen-specificity platform. Breadth was defined as the fraction of unique TCRs that were SARS-CoV-2-associated, and depth was defined as the fraction of total T cells that were SARS-CoV-2-associated. Using the MIRA data, every spike-specific TCR was mapped to the spike region that the TCR reacted to and assigned to either a CD4 or a CD8 class. Log10-transformed breadth and depth values were compared by one-way ANOVA with Sidak's multiple comparisons tests. TCRdb took this table from immuneACCESS and kept in-frame rearrangements with V and J called. Such tables lack part of the clones; where checked against another copy, unresolved V genes explain under half of the gap, and the rest is unexplained. V and J calls and clone size are given by that table; D and trimming were obtained from the DNA. The sample table shows about 120,000 clones, and approximately 84% are seen once. The ten largest clones represent around 7.5% of the sample.

This TCR was sampled from an adult in good health. Rearrangement joined TRBV3-1 (or the pseudogene TRBV3-2) to TRBJ2-3; TRBD1 lines up with 9 middle nucleotides. Source: peripheral blood, taken on day 0 of AZD1222 vaccination. The sequenced DNA: TGTGCCAGCAGCGACAGGGGGAACACAGATACGCAGTATTTT. Its product reads: CASSDRGNTDTQYF.